Presented here are 9 T cell receptor beta chains from one specimen sequenced in a study of Ad26.COV2.S vaccination and SARS-CoV-2 variants (dated by TCRdb to about 2021). This sample's treatment or condition label indicates: about 20 received Ad26.COV2.S at low or high dose, single or two shots; 5 received placebo; per-sample allocation not given. Repertoires of vaccine and placebo recipients were sequenced from samples collected on day 63 after the first injection. To prepare the library, the immunoSEQ multiplex PCR assay was applied. TCRdb took over this immuneACCESS table, retaining in-frame rearrangements with V and J assigned. Such tables are incomplete; in checked studies, under half of the missing clones stem from an unresolved V gene, and the remainder is unexplained. The sample data list over 400,000 clones, and 92% of these were observed just once. The top ten constitute about 1.7% of the sample.

Sequences were derived from peripheral blood, sampled in a trial of Ad26.COV2.S vaccine versus placebo. The receptors were sampled from a person aged 18 to 59 who received the Ad26.COV2.S COVID-19 vaccine or a placebo.

V usage is TRBV19 and J usage is TRBJ2-2, with D possibly being TRBD1 or TRBD2 (5 bases each). CDR3 length equals 12 residues. Trimming removed 4 bases from V and 7 bases from J, with 7 bases in between. CDR1 and CDR2 (germline): LNHDA, SQIVND (reference sequence). CDR3 in amino acids: CASSRGDGELFF. The CDR3 bases are TGTGCCAGTAGTAGAGGGGACGGGGAGCTGTTTTTT.

The DNA of the CDR3 is TGCAGCGTTGAAGATTGGGGGGGCAGCTCCTACGAGCAGTACTTC. This codes for CSVEDWGGSSYEQYF. This chain links TRBV29-1 with TRBJ2-7, with a tentative D call TRBD2 (7 bases). The germline gives CDR1 SQVTM, CDR2 ANQGSEA. CDR3 length: 15 amino acids. V shed 0 bases and J shed 0 bases, with 12 bases lying between them.

The count of this clone is one. V and J are TRBV6-2 or TRBV6-3 and TRBJ2-5, with 7 positions matching TRBD1. The length of the CDR3 is 15 residues. Germline V gives CDR1 MNHEY, CDR2 SVGEGT. Unmatched junction bases numbered 10, after V lost 5 bases and J lost 4 bases. CDR3 DNA sequence: TGTGCCAGCAGTCAATACAGGGGATTGGGAGAGACCCAGTACTTC. This sequence encodes CASSQYRGLGETQYF.

The CDR3 region has the DNA TGCGCCAGCAGCCAACAGGGTTACTCCTCGGCCGGGGAGCTGTTTTTT. Encoded protein: CASSQQGYSSAGELFF. The gene calls are TRBV5-1 and TRBJ2-2; weak D call: TRBD1 (6 bases). The CDR3 is 16 amino acids. The germline CDR1 and CDR2 sequences are SGHRS and YFSETQ. The ends were cut back, 4 bases at V and 6 bases at J, with 19 bases in the middle.

In this sample, this clone turned up once. This chain connects TRBV19 to TRBJ1-5; D unresolved. CDR3 length equals 13 residues. The germline V gene encodes CDR1 LNHDA and CDR2 SQIVND (reference sequence). Trimming removed 7 bases at V and 0 bases at J, with 7 bases between. CDR3 protein: CASTSVSNQPQHF. In nucleotides, the CDR3 is TGTGCCAGTACCTCCGTTAGCAATCAGCCCCAGCATTTT.

The chain is built from TRBV28 and TRBJ1-2, with TRBD1 as a possible D gene (5 bases). Germline CDR1 and CDR2: MDHEN and SYDVKM. The CDR3 covers 14 residues. V was cut by 5 bases and J by 7 bases, with 17 bases left in between. CDR3 sequence: CASSPITDTSGYTF. CDR3 nucleotides: TGTGCCAGCAGTCCTATTACGGACACCAGTGGCTACACCTTC.

J is TRBJ2-3 and V is TRBV6-6, with TRBD2 matching over 7 bases. This CDR3 comprises 11 residues. Germline-derived CDR1 and CDR2 are MNHNY and SVGAGI (reference sequence). The CDR3 coding sequence is TGTGCGGCGGGGGAGGTAGATACGCAGTATTTT. This translates into CAAGEVDTQYF.

CDR3 in DNA: TGTGCCAGCAGCTTAGGGCAGGGGAAACAAGAGACCCAGTACTTC. Its translation is CASSLGQGKQETQYF. J is TRBJ2-5 and V is TRBV7-9; a possible D gene is TRBD1 (6 bases). Germline V gene lookup returns CDR1 SEHNR and CDR2 FQNEAQ (reference sequence). Trimming stripped 1 base from V and 2 bases from J, with 11 bases between. The CDR3 totals 15 residues.

This chain connects TRBV6-4 to TRBJ2-7; 8 nucleotides line up with TRBD2. From germline, CDR1 is MRHNA and CDR2 SNTAGT. The V and J ends lost 6 bases and 3 bases, in that order; junction bases with no gene match: 7. This CDR3 is 14 amino acids long. The CDR3 DNA reads as TGTGCCAGCAGGGACGTTAGCGGGGACTACGAGCAGTACTTC. Translated: CASRDVSGDYEQYF.